One and the same sample provided the 20 T cell receptor beta chains below, sequenced in a study of CD8 T cells in ankylosing spondylitis. Study-level points and caveats: In ankylosing spondylitis blood, a motif of eight highly homologous TCR beta variants appeared characteristic.

These TCRs' antigens remain unknown. In TCRdb, the 5' RACE reads were re-called with MiXCR into one record per CDR3 protein. The repertoire has tens of thousands of distinct CDR3 sequences, about 8.1% of them found once; the top ten carry approximately 30%. The specimen sequenced was blood, either unsorted or a sorted T cell fraction (not recorded which). These receptor sequences come from a male donor with ankylosing spondylitis.

This clonotype was counted only a few times. The chain uses TRBV14 and TRBJ2-3; D perhaps matches TRBD1 (5 bases). This CDR3 region has 15 residues. Trimming removed 2 bases at V and 2 bases at J, with 11 bases between. Germline V lookup: CDR1 SGHDN, CDR2 FVKESK. CDR3 bases: TGTGCCAGCAGCCAAACAGGATTCCTCACAGATACGCAGTATTTT. It is translated as CASSQTGFLTDTQYF.

This clonotype was seen a handful of times. The V and J genes are TRBV6-5 and TRBJ1-6; the D gene is possibly TRBD1 (5 bases). Trimming took 2 bases from V and 10 from J, leaving 15 bases between them. The CDR3 is 15 amino acids. CDR1 and CDR2 (germline): MNHEY, SVGAGI. The CDR3 nucleotides are TGTGCCAGCAGTTACGGGACGGCGCCAGGGTCACCCCTCCACTTT. Translating it yields CASSYGTAPGSPLHF.

This clonotype was observed a handful of times. V is TRBV27 and J is TRBJ2-1; 8 bases line up with TRBD2. The CDR3 sequence is 12 residues long. With V trimmed by 7 bases and J by 9 bases, 5 bases remained unmatched. Germline assignment: CDR1 MNHEY and CDR2 SMNVEV (reference sequence). This chain's CDR3 is CASTFREGEQFF. The CDR3 DNA reads as TGTGCCAGCACCTTTCGGGAGGGTGAGCAGTTCTTC.

This rearrangement joins TRBV6-5 to TRBJ2-2, with 8 bases lining up with TRBD1. J gave up 3 bases and V 2 bases, and 2 bases lay outside the gene matches. Germline CDR1 reads MNHEY; CDR2 reads SVGAGI. This CDR3 spans 15 amino acids. DNA for the CDR3: TGTGCCAGCAGTTACGGGACAGGTCACACCGGGGAGCTGTTTTTT. Translated: CASSYGTGHTGELFF.

This clonotype was seen only a few times. At one boundary the junction diverges from the germline segment, which might be a read error. The chain employs TRBV6-6 and TRBJ2-7; D remains ambiguous. CDR1 and CDR2 (germline): MNHNY, SVGAGI (reference sequence). The CDR3 loop spans 9 amino acids. CDR3 nucleotides: TGTGCCAGCAGCTACGCGCAGTACTTC. It translates to CASSYAQYF.

This clonotype came up a few times. The J gene is TRBJ2-1, the V gene TRBV7-9; 11 bases match TRBD2. V was pared by 4 bases and J by 0 bases, with 2 bases of the junction left unmatched. CDR3 length equals 16 residues. The germline CDR1 and CDR2 sequences are SEHNR and FQNEAQ (reference sequence). This chain's CDR3 is CASSSGLAVSYNEQFF. The CDR3 DNA sequence: TGTGCCAGCAGCTCGGGACTAGCGGTCTCCTACAATGAGCAGTTCTTC.

The chain employs TRBV12-3 or TRBV12-4 and TRBJ2-1; 9 nucleotides agree with TRBD1. CDR3 size: 15 residues. With V trimmed by 3 bases and J by 5 bases, 5 bases remained unmatched. The CDR3 DNA is TGTGCCAGCAGTTTTGGGACAGGGATAAACAATGAGCAGTTCTTC. Its protein is CASSFGTGINNEQFF.

This clonotype was observed a few times. The chain is built from TRBV9 and TRBJ2-1; 7 bases fit TRBD1. The V gene's germline CDR1 is SGDLS and CDR2 YYNGEE. V was pared by 4 bases and J by 7 bases, with 8 bases of the junction left unmatched. The CDR3 runs to 14 residues. CDR3 sequence reads: CASSPRQGPNEQFF. CDR3 bases: TGTGCCAGCAGCCCCCGACAGGGACCGAATGAGCAGTTCTTC.

In its sample, this clonotype was seen many times. DNA of the CDR3: TGTGCCAGCAGCTCCGCGACAGGGGGTATTGAGACCCAGTACTTC. Protein: CASSSATGGIETQYF. This chain joins TRBV7-9 and TRBJ2-5; 9 bases match TRBD1. Germline values: CDR1 SEHNR, CDR2 FQNEAQ (reference sequence). The trim removed 4 bases at V and 5 bases at J, leaving 8 bases unmatched. The CDR3 consists of 15 residues. The full variable domain, completed using reference TRBV7-9 and TRBJ2-5, is DTGVSQNPRHKITKRGQNVTFRCDPISEHNRLYWYRQTLGQGPEFLTYFQNEAQLEKSRLLSDRFSAERPKGSFSTLEIQRTEQGDSAMYLCASSSATGGIETQYFGPGTRLLVL.

This clonotype was observed a handful of times. The chain joins TRBV20-1 to TRBJ2-1, with no clear D. In germline, CDR1 is DFQATT, CDR2 SNEGSKA (reference sequence). The CDR3 has 15 amino acids. V lost 2 bases to trimming and J lost 3 bases, with 14 bases between them. Written as DNA, the CDR3 is TGCAGTGCTAGACCCCGAGGCGGCTACTACAATGAGCAGTTCTTC. Its protein product is CSARPRGGYYNEQFF.

This clonotype was detected only a few times. This chain links TRBV27 with TRBJ1-2; 7 positions agree with TRBD1. V was clipped by 4 bases and J by 8 bases; unmatched bases: 10. Germline V lookup: CDR1 MNHEY, CDR2 SMNVEV (reference sequence). The CDR3 length is 14 residues. The CDR3 nucleotides are TGTGCCAGCAGTTCGGACAGGACGAGGGGAGGCTACACCTTC. Its translation is CASSSDRTRGGYTF.

The gene calls are TRBV7-7 and TRBJ2-7, with a tentative D call TRBD1 (6 bases). V dropped 2 bases and J dropped 0 bases, with 11 bases sitting between them. Per the germline V gene, CDR1 is SSHAT and CDR2 is FNYEAQ (reference sequence). This CDR3 contains 15 residues. The CDR3 here is CASSLSAGVSYEQYF. CDR3 nucleotide sequence: TGTGCCAGCAGCTTAAGCGCAGGGGTCTCCTACGAGCAGTACTTC.

With regard to this clonotype: One end of the junction does not line up with germline, which may come from a read error. The chain employs TRBV27 and TRBJ2-1; D possibly corresponds to TRBD2 (6 bases). Germline V gives CDR1 MNHEY, CDR2 SMNVEV (reference sequence). The CDR3 covers 13 residues. CDR3 sequence reads: CASSLLLGGTWLF. The DNA for the CDR3 is TGTGCCAGCAGTTTATTACTAGGTGGGACTTGGTTATTC.

The chain recombines TRBV27 with TRBJ2-1; no reliable D call. This CDR3 is 12 amino acids long. CDR1 is MNHEY, CDR2 SMNVEV, per germline (reference sequence). V lost 4 bases, J lost 8 bases, and 9 bases lay in between. This CDR3 is CASSSPSYEQFF. DNA for the CDR3: TGTGCCAGCAGTTCTCCTTCCTATGAGCAGTTCTTC.

The chain recombines TRBV5-1 with TRBJ2-2; TRBD1 aligns across 10 bases. This CDR3 is 15 amino acids long. The V and J ends lost 4 bases and 6 bases, in that order; junction bases with no gene match: 6. Looked up from germline, CDR1 is SGHRS and CDR2 is YFSETQ. For the CDR3, the DNA is TGCGCCAGCAGCATTGGACAGGGGGTGCCCGGGGAGCTGTTTTTT. As protein: CASSIGQGVPGELFF.

This chain uses TRBV20-1 with TRBJ2-5, with 10 nucleotides matching TRBD1. The CDR3 runs 16 residues. Germline V gene lookup returns CDR1 DFQATT and CDR2 SNEGSKA (reference sequence). V dropped 1 base and J dropped 5; count of bases not matched to a gene: 10. DNA of the CDR3: TGCAGTGCTAGAGCCAATATCCGGGACAGGGGTGAGACCCAGTACTTC. Translation gives CSARANIRDRGETQYF.

The V gene is TRBV10-3, the J gene TRBJ1-1; D remains ambiguous. Germline V gene lookup returns CDR1 ENHRY and CDR2 SYGVKD. This CDR3 contains 13 residues. V was clipped by 3 bases and J by 0 bases, with 5 bases between them. The CDR3 loop reads CAISEDMNTEAFF. CDR3 coding DNA: TGTGCCATCAGTGAAGACATGAACACTGAAGCTTTCTTT.

This clonotype showed up just a few times. For the CDR3, the DNA is TGTGCCAGCAGTGAAACCAGCGGGAGGACCTACGAGCAGTACTTC. Its protein is CASSETSGRTYEQYF. The chain recombines TRBV2 with TRBJ2-7, with 9 nucleotides matching TRBD2. J lost 2 bases, V lost 2 bases, and 4 bases had no gene match. This CDR3 comprises 15 residues. The germline CDR1 and CDR2 sequences are SNHLY and FYNNEI. The complete variable domain, with remaining parts taken from reference TRBV2 and TRBJ2-7, reads EPEVTQTPSHQVTQMGQEVILRCVPISNHLYFYWYRQILGQKVEFLVSFYNNEISEKSEIFDDQFSVERPDGSNFTLKIRSTKLEDSAMYFCASSETSGRTYEQYFGPGTRLTVT.

This clonotype was seen repeatedly, ten times or more. Here the CDR3 reads CSVGGAEGKAVDEQFF. The CDR3 DNA follows: TGCAGCGTAGGGGGGGCGGAGGGGAAGGCTGTCGATGAGCAGTTCTTC. The V gene is TRBV29-1, the J gene TRBJ2-1, with D possibly matching TRBD2 (7 bases). The germline CDR1 and CDR2 sequences are SQVTM and ANQGSEA. The CDR3 has 16 amino acids. V was clipped by 6 bases and J by 8 bases, with 26 bases between them.

By share of the sample, this clonotype is medium-sized. The chain recombines TRBV6-1 with TRBJ2-1, with D possibly matching TRBD2 (5 bases). Trimming stripped 4 bases from V and 0 bases from J, with 10 bases between. The CDR3 runs to 15 residues. Germline CDR1 is MNHNS and CDR2 is SASEGT. For the CDR3, the DNA is TGTGCCAGCAGTGCAACTAGTGACTCCTACAATGAGCAGTTCTTC. This sequence encodes CASSATSDSYNEQFF.